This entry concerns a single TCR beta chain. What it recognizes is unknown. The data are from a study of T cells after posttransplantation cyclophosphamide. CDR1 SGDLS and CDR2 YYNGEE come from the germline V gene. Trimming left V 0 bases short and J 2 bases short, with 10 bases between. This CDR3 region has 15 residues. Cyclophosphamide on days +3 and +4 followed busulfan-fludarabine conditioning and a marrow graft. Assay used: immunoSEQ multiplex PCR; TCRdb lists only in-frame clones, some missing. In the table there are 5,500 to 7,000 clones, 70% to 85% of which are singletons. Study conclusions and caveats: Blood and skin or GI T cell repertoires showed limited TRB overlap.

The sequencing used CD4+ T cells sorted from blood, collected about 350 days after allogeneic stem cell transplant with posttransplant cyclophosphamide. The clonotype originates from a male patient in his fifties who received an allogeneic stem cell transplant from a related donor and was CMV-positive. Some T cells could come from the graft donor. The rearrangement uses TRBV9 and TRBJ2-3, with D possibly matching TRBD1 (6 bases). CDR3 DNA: TGTGCCAGCAGCGTAGGACAGGAGTACACAGATACGCAGTATTTT. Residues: CASSVGQEYTDTQYF.